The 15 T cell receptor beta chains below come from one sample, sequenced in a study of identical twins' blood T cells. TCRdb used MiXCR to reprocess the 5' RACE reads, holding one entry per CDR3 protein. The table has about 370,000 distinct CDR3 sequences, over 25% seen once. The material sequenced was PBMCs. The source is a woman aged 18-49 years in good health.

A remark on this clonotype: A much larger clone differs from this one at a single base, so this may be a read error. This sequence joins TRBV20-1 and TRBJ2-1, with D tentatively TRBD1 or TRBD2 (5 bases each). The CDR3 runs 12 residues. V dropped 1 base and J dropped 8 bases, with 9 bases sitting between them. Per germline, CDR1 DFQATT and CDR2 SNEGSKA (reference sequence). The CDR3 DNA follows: TGCAGTGCTAGAGGGGGGTTCGATGAGCAGTTCTTC. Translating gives CSARGGFDEQFF.

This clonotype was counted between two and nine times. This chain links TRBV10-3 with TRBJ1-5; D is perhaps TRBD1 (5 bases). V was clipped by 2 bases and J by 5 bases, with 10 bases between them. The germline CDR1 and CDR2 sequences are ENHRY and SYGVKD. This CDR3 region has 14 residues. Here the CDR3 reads CAISELGTDQPQHF. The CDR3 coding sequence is TGTGCCATCAGTGAGCTTGGGACTGATCAGCCCCAGCATTTT.

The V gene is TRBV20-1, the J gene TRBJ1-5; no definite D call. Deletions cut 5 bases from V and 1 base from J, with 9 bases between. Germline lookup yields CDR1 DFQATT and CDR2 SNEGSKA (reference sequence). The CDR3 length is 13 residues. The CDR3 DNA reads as TGCAGTGCTTTAGAGGACAGCAATCAGCCCCAGCATTTT. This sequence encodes CSALEDSNQPQHF.

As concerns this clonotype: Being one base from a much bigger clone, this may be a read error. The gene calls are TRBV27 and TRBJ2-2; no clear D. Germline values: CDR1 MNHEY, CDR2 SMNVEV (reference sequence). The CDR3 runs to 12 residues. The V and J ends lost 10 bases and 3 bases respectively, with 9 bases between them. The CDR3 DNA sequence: TGTGCCATTCGGGCCTACACCGGGGAGCTGTTTTTT. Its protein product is CAIRAYTGELFF.

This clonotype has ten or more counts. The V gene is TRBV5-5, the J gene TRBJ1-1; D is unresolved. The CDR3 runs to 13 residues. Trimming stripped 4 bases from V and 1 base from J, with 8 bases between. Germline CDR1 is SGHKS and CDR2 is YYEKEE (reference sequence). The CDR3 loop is CASSPPGNTEAFF. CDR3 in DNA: TGTGCCAGCAGCCCCCCCGGGAACACTGAAGCTTTCTTT.

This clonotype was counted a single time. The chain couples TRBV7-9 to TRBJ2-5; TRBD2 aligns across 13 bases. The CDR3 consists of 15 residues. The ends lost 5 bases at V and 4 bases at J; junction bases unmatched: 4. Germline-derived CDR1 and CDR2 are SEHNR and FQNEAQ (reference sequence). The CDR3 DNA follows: TGTGCCAGCAGCGCGGGACTAGCGGGACCAGAGACCCAGTACTTC. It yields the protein CASSAGLAGPETQYF.

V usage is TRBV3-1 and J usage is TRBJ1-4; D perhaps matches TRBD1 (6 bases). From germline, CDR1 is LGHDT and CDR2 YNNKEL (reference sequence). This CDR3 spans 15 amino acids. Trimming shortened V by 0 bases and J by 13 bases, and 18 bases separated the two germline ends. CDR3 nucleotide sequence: TGTGCCAGCAGCCAAGAAGGCAGTTCAATGACAGGACTGTTTTTT. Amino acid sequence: CASSQEGSSMTGLFF.

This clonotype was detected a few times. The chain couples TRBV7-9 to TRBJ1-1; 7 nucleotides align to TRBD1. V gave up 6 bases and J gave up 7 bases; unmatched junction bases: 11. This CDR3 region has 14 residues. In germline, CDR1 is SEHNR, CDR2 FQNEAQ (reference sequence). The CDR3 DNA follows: TGTGCCAGCAGAACTGACAGGGACGTTAATGAAGCTTTCTTT. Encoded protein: CASRTDRDVNEAFF.

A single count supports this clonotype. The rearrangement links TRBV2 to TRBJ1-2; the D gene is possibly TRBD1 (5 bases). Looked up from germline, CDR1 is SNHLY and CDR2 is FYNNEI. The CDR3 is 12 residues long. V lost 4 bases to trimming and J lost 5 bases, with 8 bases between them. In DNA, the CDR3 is TGTGCCAGCAGTGCAGGGTGGTATGGCTACACCTTC. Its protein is CASSAGWYGYTF. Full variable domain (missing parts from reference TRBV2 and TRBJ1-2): EPEVTQTPSHQVTQMGQEVILRCVPISNHLYFYWYRQILGQKVEFLVSFYNNEISEKSEIFDDQFSVERPDGSNFTLKIRSTKLEDSAMYFCASSAGWYGYTFGSGTRLTVV.

CDR3 in amino acids: CASSFAGGRDGELFF. For the CDR3, the DNA is TGCGCCAGCAGCTTCGCGGGAGGACGGGACGGGGAGCTGTTTTTT. The V call is TRBV5-1, the J call TRBJ2-2; 8 nucleotides agree with TRBD2. With 2 bases clipped from V and 7 bases from J, the junction kept 7 bases outside the gene matches. Germline-derived CDR1 and CDR2 are SGHRS and YFSETQ. The CDR3 consists of 15 residues.

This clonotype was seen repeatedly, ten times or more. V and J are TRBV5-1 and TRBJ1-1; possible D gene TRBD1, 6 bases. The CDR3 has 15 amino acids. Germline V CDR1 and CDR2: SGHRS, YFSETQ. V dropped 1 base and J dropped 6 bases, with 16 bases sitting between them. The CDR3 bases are TGCGCCAGCAGCTTGTGGGGGGGCGCGAAGGCTGAAGCTTTCTTT. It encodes CASSLWGGAKAEAFF.

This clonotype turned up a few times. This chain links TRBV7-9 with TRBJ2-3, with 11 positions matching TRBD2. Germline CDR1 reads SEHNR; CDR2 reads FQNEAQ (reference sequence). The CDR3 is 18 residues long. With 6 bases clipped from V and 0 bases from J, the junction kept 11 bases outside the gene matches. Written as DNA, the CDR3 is TGTGCCAGCAGAAGAAAGCTAGCGGGAGGCCCGAGCACAGATACGCAGTATTTT. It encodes CASRRKLAGGPSTDTQYF.

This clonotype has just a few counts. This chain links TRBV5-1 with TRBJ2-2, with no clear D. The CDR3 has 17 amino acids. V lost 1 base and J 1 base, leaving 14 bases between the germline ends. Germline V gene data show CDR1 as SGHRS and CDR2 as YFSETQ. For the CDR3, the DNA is TGCGCCAGCAGCTTGTCTGCACGGAGCAGGAACACCGGGGAGCTGTTTTTT. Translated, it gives CASSLSARSRNTGELFF.

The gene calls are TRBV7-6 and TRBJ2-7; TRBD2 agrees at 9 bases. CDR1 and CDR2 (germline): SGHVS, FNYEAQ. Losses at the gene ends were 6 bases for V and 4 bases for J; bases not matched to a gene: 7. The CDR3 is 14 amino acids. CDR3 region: CASSFGTSFYEQYF. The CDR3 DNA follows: TGTGCCAGCAGTTTCGGGACTAGCTTTTACGAGCAGTACTTC. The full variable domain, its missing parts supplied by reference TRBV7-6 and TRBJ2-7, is GAGVSQSPRYKVTKRGQDVALRCDPISGHVSLYWYRQALGQGPEFLTYFNYEAQQDKSGLPNDRFSAERPEGSISTLTIQRTEQRDSAMYRCASSFGTSFYEQYFGPGTRLTVT.

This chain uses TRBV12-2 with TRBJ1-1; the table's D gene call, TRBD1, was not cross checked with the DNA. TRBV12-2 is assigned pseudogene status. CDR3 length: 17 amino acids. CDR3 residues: CASRLLLPGQGSPEAFF. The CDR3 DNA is TGTGCAAGTCGCTTATTATTACCGGGACAGGGGTCCCCTGAAGCTTTCTTT.